This T cell receptor (beta chain) came from a study of T cells in Graves' hyperthyroidism and ophthalmopathy. Study conclusions and caveats: A median about 6 months before onset, the model predicted ophthalmopathy.

TCR beta CDR3 region amplification was performed from RNA transcripts. HTBI primers were the set used in a first-round RT-PCR of the TCR CDR3. TCRdb redid the calling of the multiplex PCR reads with MiXCR, one entry per CDR3 protein. The data contain approximately 870,000 distinct CDR3 sequences, about 38% of them singletons. The table lists this clonotype with a few counts. What it binds is not known. The diagnoses drew upon clinical symptoms, serum thyroxine and TRAb, thyroid ultrasound and orbital computed tomography. This TCR came from a man aged 18-30 years with Graves' hyperthyroidism. What was sequenced was blood.

CDR3 sequence reads: CASSLLPTGELFF. CDR3 coding DNA: TGTGCCAGCAGCTTACTCCCGACCGGGGAGCTGTTTTTT. The V call is TRBV7-3, the J call TRBJ2-2; D is uncertain. Germline V gives CDR1 SGHTA, CDR2 FQGTGA. V shed 2 bases and J shed 5 bases, with 6 bases lying between them. The CDR3 has 13 amino acids.